The clone carrying this T cell receptor (beta chain) was picked up many times. Its specificity is unknown. This entry belongs to a study of T-cell memory formation after mild COVID-19. Study summary: TCR clusters were mostly donor specific. Overall study findings and caveats: Later expanders leaned CD4+, whereas clones that contracted between day 15 and 85 were balanced CD4/CD8. Certain responding clones were present in pre-infection memory, suggesting participation of cross-reactive memory. Among CD4+ contracting clones, most were CM and EM, and CD8+ ones EMRA.

Germline V lookup: CDR1 SGHRS, CDR2 YFSETQ. Germline trimming cut 0 bases from V and 2 bases from J; bases unmatched to any gene: 10. This CDR3 spans 17 amino acids. TCRdb reanalysed the 5' RACE reads using MiXCR and keeps one entry per CDR3 protein. Here the sample spans about 430,000 distinct CDR3 sequences, 20% to 25% being singletons. This TCR was recovered from an adult woman who had mild COVID-19 (a few samples of this study predate the infection). Cell type and time point are not known. Sequenced input: PBMCs or a T cell subset sorted from them (not recorded which). This rearrangement joins TRBV5-1 to TRBJ2-5; 7 bases fit TRBD1. CDR3 nucleotides: TGCGCCAGCAGCTTGGTATCCAGGGCAGGGGGTCAAGAGACCCAGTACTTC. Translated, it gives CASSLVSRAGGQETQYF. The variable domain in full, with the rest retrieved from reference TRBV5-1 and TRBJ2-5, is KAGVTQTPRYLIKTRGQQVTLSCSPISGHRSVSWYQQTPGQGLQFLFEYFSETQRNKGNFPGRFSGRQFSNSRSEMNVSTLELGDSALYLCASSLVSRAGGQETQYFGPGTRLLVL.